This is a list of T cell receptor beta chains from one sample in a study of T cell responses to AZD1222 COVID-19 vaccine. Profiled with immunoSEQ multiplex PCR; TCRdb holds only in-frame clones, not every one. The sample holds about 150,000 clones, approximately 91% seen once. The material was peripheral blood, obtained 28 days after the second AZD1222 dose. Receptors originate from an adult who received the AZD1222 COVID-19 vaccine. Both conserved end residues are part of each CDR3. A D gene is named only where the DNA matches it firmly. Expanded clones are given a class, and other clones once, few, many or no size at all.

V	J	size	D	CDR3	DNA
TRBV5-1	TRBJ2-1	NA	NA	CASSFGESSYNEQFF	TGCGCCAGCAGCTTCGGCGAAAGCTCCTACAATGAGCAGTTCTTC
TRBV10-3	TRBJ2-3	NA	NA	CAISGTSYFTDTQYF	TGTGCCATCAGTGGGACCTCGTACTTCACAGATACGCAGTATTTT
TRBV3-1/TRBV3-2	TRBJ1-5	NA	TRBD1	CASSARDRGNQPQHF	TGTGCCAGCAGCGCCCGGGACAGGGGGAATCAGCCCCAGCATTTT
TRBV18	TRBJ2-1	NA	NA	CASSRSLASSYNEQFF	TGTGCCAGCTCACGCTCTCTAGCGAGCTCCTACAATGAGCAGTTCTTC
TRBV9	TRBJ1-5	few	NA	CASSGGGGRNQPQHF	TGTGCCAGCAGCGGTGGAGGGGGGCGCAATCAGCCCCAGCATTTT
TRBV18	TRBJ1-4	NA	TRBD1	CASSPGQNEKLFF	TGTGCCAGCTCACCGGGACAGAATGAAAAACTGTTTTTT
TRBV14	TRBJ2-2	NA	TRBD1	CASSPGQGPTGELFF	TGTGCCAGCAGCCCTGGACAGGGACCCACCGGGGAGCTGTTTTTT
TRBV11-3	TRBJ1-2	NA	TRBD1	CASSLTDRNYGYTF	TGTGCCAGCAGCTTAACGGACAGGAACTATGGCTACACCTTC
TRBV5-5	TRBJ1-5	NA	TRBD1	CASSPSTGAANQPQHF	TGTGCCAGCAGCCCGTCCACAGGGGCGGCTAATCAGCCCCAGCATTTT
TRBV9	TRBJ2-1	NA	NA	CASSSGLGLGNNEQFF	TGTGCCAGCAGCTCCGGTCTTGGACTGGGAAATAATGAGCAGTTCTTC
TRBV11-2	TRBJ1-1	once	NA	CASSSPGREFGDFF	TGTGCCAGCAGCTCCCCGGGCAGGGAGTTTGGCGATTTCTTT
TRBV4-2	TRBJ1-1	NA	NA	CASSQDNQGWGTEAFF	TGTGCCAGCAGCCAAGATAATCAGGGCTGGGGGACTGAAGCTTTCTTT
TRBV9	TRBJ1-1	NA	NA	CASGGMNTEAFF	TGTGCCAGCGGGGGTATGAACACTGAAGCTTTCTTT
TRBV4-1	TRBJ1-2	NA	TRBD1	CASKKGGQGDYGYTF	TGCGCCAGTAAGAAGGGAGGTCAGGGGGACTATGGCTACACCTTC
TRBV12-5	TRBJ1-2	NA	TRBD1	CASVKGGQGVFGGYTF	TGTGCTAGTGTCAAGGGAGGACAGGGGGTGTTTGGTGGCTACACCTTC
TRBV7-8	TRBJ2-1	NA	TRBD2	CASSLKRGVSNEQFF	TGTGCCAGCAGCTTAAAACGGGGGGTATCCAATGAGCAGTTCTTC
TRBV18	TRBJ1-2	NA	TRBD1	CASSDRGPDYGYTF	TGTGCCAGCTCAGATAGGGGGCCGGATTATGGCTACACCTTC
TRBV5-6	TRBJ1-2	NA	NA	CASSLRQENYGYTF	TGTGCCAGCAGCTTGCGCCAGGAAAACTATGGCTACACCTTC
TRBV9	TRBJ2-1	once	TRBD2	CASSEGLGRYNEQFF	TGTGCCAGCAGCGAGGGACTAGGACGGTACAATGAGCAGTTCTTC
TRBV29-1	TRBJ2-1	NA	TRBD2	CSVIRGGPRGNNEQFF	TGCAGCGTGATACGGGGGGGACCCCGAGGGAACAATGAGCAGTTCTTC
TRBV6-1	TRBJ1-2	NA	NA	CASSESARDYGYTF	TGTGCCAGCAGTGAGTCGGCTAGGGATTATGGCTACACCTTC
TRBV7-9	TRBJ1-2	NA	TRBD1	CASSLRTGPYGYTF	TGTGCCAGCAGCCTTCGGACAGGGCCATATGGCTACACCTTC
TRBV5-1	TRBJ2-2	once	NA	CASSLNPGSNTGELFF	TGCGCCAGCAGCTTGAATCCGGGCTCGAACACCGGGGAGCTGTTTTTT
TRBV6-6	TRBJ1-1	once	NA	CASSYRGENTEAFF	TGTGCCAGCAGTTACAGAGGGGAGAACACTGAAGCTTTCTTT
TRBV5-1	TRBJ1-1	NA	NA	CASSAEPIGTNTEAFF	TGCGCCAGCAGCGCCGAGCCGATCGGAACGAACACTGAAGCTTTCTTT
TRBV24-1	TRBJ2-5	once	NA	CATSDPRTEGETQYF	TGTGCCACCAGTGACCCCCGGACTGAGGGAGAGACCCAGTACTTC